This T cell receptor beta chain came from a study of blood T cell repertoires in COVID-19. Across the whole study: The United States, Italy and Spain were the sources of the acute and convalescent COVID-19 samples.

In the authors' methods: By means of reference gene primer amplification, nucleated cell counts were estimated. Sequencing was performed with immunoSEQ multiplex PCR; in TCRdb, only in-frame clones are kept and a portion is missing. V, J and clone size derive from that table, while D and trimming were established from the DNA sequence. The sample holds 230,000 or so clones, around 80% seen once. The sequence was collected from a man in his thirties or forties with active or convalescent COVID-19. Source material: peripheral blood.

The CDR3 DNA follows: TGCGCCAGCAGCCAAGAGGGCCATCAGCCCCAGCATTTT. Residues: CASSQEGHQPQHF. The J gene is TRBJ1-5, the V gene TRBV4-1; D gene unclear. Trimming took off 0 bases at V and 5 bases at J, with 5 bases between the two ends. The CDR3 loop spans 13 amino acids. The germline V gene encodes CDR1 MGHRA and CDR2 YSYEKL.